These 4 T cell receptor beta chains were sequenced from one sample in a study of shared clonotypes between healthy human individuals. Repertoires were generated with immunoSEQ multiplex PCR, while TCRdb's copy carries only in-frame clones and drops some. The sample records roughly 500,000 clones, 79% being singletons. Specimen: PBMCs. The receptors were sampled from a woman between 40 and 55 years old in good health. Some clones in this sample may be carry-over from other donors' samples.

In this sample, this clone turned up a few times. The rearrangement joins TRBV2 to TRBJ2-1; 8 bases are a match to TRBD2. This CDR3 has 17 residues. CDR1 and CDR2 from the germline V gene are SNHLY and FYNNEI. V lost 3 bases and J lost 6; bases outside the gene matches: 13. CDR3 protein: CASSDSLFSGTGNEQFF. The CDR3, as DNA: TGTGCCAGCAGTGATAGCCTCTTTAGCGGGACCGGCAATGAGCAGTTCTTC.

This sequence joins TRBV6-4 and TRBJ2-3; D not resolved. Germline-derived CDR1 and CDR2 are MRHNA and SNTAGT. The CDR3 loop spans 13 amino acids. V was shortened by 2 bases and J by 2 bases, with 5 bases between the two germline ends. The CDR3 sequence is CASSDRVTDTQYF. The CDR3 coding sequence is TGTGCCAGCAGTGACCGCGTCACAGATACGCAGTATTTT.

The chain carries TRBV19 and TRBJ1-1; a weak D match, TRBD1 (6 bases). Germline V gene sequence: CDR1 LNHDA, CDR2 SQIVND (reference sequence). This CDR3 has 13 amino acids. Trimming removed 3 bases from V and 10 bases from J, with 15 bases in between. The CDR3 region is CASSIFQGSGAFF. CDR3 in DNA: TGTGCCAGTAGTATTTTTCAGGGGAGCGGAGCTTTCTTT.

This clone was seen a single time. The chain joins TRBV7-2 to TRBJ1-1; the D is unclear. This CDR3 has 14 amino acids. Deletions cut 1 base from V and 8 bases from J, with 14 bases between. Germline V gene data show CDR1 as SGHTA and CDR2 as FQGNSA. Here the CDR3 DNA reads TGTGCCAGCAGCTTAGTGGCCGGTCTGGCCGAAGCTTTCTTT. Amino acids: CASSLVAGLAEAFF.